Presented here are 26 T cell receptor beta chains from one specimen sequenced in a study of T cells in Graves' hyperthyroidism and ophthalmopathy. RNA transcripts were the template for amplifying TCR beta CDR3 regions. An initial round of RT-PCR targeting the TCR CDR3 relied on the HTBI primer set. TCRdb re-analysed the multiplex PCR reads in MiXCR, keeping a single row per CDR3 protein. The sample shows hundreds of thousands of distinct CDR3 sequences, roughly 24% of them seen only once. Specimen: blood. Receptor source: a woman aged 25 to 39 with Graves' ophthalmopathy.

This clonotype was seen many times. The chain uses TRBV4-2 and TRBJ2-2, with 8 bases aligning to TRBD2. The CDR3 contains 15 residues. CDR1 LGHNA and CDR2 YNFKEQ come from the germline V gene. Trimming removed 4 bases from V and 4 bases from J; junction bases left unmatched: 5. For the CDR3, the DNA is TGTGCCAGCAGCCCCACTAGCGGTACCACCGGGGAGCTGTTTTTT. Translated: CASSPTSGTTGELFF.

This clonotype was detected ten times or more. CDR3 in amino acids: CASSRGVEIYGYTF. Written as DNA, the CDR3 is TGTGCCAGCAGCCGGGGGGTCGAAATCTATGGCTACACCTTC. The genes are TRBV6-1 and TRBJ1-2, with D possibly TRBD1 on 5 matching bases. The length of the CDR3 is 14 residues. The germline gives CDR1 MNHNS, CDR2 SASEGT. V was trimmed by 6 bases and J by 4 bases, leaving 15 bases between them.

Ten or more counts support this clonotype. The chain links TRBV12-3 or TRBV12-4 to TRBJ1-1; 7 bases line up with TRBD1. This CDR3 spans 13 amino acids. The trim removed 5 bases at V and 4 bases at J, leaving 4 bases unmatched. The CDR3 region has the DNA TGTGCCAGCAGTATGACAGGGTTCACTGAAGCTTTCTTT. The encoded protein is CASSMTGFTEAFF.

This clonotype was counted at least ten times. The CDR3 DNA reads as TGTGCCAGCAGTTTAAGACCAGCGAGCACCGGGGAGCTGTTTTTT. Protein sequence: CASSLRPASTGELFF. J is TRBJ2-2 and V is TRBV27; D call uncertain. The V gene's germline CDR1 is MNHEY and CDR2 SMNVEV (reference sequence). Between the trimmed V and J ends, which lost 2 bases and 4 bases, there was a span of 11 bases. The CDR3 has 15 amino acids.

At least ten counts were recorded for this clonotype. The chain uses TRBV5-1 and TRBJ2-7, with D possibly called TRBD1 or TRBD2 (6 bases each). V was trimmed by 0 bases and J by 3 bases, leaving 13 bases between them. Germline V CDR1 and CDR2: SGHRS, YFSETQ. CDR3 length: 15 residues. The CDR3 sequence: CASSLEGGRNYEQYF. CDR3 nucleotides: TGCGCCAGCAGCTTGGAAGGGGGGCGCAACTACGAGCAGTACTTC.

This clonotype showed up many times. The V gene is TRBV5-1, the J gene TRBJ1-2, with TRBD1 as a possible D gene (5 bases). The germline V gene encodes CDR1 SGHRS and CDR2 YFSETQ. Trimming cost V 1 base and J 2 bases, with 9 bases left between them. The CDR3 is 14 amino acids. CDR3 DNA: TGCGCCAGCAGCTTGTACCGGGGGAACTATGGCTACACCTTC. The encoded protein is CASSLYRGNYGYTF.

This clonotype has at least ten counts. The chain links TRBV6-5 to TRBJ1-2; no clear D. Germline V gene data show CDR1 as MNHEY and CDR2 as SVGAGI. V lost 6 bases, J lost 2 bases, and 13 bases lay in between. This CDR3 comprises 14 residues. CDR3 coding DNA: TGTGCCAGCAGCCTTTACGGACGAAACTATGGCTACACCTTC. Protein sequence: CASSLYGRNYGYTF.

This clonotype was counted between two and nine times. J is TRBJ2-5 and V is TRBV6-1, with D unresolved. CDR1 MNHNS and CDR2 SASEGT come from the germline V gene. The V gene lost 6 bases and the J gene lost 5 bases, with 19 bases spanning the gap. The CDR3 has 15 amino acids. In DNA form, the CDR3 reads TGTGCCAGCAGCCCCGCGAGAGCCCGGCGGGAGACCCAGTACTTC. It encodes CASSPARARRETQYF.

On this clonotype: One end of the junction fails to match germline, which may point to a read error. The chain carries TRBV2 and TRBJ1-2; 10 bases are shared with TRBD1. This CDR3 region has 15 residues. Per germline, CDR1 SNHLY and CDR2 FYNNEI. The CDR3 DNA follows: TGTGCCAGCGCTCTCTCCGGGACAGGGGACTATGGCTACGCCTTC. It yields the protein CASALSGTGDYGYAF.

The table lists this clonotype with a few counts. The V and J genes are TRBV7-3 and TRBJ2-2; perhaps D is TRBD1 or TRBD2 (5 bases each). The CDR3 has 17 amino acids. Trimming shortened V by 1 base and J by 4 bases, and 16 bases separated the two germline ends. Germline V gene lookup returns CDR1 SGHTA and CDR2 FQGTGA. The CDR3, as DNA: TGTGCCAGCAGCTTAAACATCGTGGGACCCCCCACCGGGGAGCTGTTTTTT. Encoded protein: CASSLNIVGPPTGELFF.

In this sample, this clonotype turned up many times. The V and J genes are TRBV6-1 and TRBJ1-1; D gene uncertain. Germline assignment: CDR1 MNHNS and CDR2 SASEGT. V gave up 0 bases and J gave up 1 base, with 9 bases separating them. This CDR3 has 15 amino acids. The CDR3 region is CASSEALRGNTEAFF. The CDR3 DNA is TGTGCCAGCAGTGAAGCGCTTCGGGGGAACACTGAAGCTTTCTTT.

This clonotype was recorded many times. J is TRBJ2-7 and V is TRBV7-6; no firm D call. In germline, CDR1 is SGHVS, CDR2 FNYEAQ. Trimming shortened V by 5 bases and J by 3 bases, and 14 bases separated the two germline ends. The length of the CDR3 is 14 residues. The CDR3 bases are TGTGCCAGCAGCGAACATCCATTAATCTACGAGCAGTACTTC. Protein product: CASSEHPLIYEQYF.

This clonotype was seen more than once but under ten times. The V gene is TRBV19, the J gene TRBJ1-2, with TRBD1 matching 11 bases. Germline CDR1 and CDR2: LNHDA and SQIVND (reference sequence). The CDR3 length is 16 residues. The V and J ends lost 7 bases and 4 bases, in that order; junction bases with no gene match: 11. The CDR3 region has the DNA TGTGCCAGTAATACCGGGACAGGGGGATCCGGCTATGGCTACACCTTC. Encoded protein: CASNTGTGGSGYGYTF.

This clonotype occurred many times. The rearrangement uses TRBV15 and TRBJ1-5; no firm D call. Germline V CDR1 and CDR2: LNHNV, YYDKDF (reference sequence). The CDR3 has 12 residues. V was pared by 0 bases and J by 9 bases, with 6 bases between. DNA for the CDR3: TGTGCCACCAGCAGAGATCGGGGGCCCCAGCATTTT. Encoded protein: CATSRDRGPQHF.

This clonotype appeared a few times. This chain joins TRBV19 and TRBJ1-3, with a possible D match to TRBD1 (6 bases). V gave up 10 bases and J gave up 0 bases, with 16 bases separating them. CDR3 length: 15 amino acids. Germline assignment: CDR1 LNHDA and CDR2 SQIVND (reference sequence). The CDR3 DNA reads TGTGCCACCACCTTGGGGGGCCACTCTGGAAACACCATATATTTT. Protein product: CATTLGGHSGNTIYF. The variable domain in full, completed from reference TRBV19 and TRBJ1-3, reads DGGITQSPKYLFRKEGQNVTLSCEQNLNHDAMYWYRQDPGQGLRLIYYSQIVNDFQKGDIAEGYSVSREKKESFPLTVTSAQKNPTAFYLCATTLGGHSGNTIYFGEGSWLTVV.

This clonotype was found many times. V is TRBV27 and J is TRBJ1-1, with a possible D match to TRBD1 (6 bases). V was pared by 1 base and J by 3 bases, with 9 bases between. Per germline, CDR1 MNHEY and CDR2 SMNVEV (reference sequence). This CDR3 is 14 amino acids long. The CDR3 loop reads CASSLFAGDTEAFF. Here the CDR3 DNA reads TGTGCCAGCAGTTTATTCGCAGGGGACACTGAAGCTTTCTTT.

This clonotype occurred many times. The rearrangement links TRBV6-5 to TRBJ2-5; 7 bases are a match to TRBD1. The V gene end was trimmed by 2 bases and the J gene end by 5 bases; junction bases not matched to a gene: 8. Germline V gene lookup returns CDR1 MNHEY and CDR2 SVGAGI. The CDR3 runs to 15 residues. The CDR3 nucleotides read TGTGCCAGCAGTTACGGGACAGTAAAGGGGGAGACCCAGTACTTC. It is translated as CASSYGTVKGETQYF.

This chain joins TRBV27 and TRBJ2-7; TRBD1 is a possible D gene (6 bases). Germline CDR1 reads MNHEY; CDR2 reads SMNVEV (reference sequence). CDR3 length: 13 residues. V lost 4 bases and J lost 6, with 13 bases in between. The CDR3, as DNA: TGTGCCAGCAGTTCTAGTGTGGGGGCCGAGCAGTACTTC. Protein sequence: CASSSSVGAEQYF.

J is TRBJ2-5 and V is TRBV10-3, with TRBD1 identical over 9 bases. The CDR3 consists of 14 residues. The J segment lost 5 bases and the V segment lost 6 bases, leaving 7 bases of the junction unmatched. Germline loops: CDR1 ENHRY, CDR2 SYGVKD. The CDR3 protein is CAISLDRGGETQYF. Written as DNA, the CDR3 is TGTGCCATCAGCCTGGACAGGGGTGGGGAGACCCAGTACTTC.

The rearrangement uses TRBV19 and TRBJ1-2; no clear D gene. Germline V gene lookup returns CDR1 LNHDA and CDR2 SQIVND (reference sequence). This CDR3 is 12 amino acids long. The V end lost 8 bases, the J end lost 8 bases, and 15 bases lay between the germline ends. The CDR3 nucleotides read TGTGCCAGTTTCCGGGGTCCTGGCGGCTACACCTTC. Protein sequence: CASFRGPGGYTF.

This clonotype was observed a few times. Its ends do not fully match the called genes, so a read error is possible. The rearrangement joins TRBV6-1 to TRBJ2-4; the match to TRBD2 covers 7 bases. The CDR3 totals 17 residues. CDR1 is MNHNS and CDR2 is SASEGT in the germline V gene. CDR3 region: CASTQGWGGVAKNIKYF. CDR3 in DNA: TGTGCCAGCACCCAAGGGTGGGGAGGGGTAGCCAAAAACATTAAGTACTTC.

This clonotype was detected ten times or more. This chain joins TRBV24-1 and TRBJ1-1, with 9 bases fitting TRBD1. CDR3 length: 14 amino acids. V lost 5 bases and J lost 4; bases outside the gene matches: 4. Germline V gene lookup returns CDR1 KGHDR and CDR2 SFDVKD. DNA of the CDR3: TGTGCCACCAGTGGGGACAGGGAGGGCACTGAAGCTTTCTTT. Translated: CATSGDREGTEAFF.

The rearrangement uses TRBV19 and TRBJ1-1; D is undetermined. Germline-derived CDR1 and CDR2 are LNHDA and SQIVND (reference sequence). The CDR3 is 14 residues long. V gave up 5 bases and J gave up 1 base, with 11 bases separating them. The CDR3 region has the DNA TGTGCCAGTAGTGTCCGGGCAAGGAACACTGAAGCTTTCTTT. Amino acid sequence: CASSVRARNTEAFF.

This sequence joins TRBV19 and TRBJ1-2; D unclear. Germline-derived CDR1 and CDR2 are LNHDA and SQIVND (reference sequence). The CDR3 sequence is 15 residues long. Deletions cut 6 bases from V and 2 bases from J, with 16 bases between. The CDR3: CASSRVTVLNYGYTF. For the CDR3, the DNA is TGTGCCAGTAGCCGCGTGACGGTCCTAAACTATGGCTACACCTTC.

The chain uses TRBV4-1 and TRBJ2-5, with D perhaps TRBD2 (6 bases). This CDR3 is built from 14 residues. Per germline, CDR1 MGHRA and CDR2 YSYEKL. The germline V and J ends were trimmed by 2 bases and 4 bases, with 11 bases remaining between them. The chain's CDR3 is CASSQIAGIETQYF. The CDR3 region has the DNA TGCGCCAGCAGCCAAATCGCGGGGATAGAGACCCAGTACTTC.

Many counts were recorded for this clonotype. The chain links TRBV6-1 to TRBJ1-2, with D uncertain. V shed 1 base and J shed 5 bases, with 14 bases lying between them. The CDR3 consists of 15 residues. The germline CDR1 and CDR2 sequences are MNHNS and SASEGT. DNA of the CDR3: TGTGCCAGCAGTGAAGTCCCCGGACGGGAGTATGGCTACACCTTC. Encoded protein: CASSEVPGREYGYTF.